This T cell receptor beta chain was retrieved from a study of PD-L1 blockade in urothelial cancer. Study-wide context: Researchers looked at the blood 3 weeks (second dose) and 6 weeks after treatment began. Specimens of blood held a median count of about 150,000 T cells.

This clone came up a few times. Its specificity is not known. Here immunoSEQ multiplex PCR was the method, and the copy in TCRdb shows in-frame clones only, minus some. The table records 17,000 or so clones, 75% to 90% of them present only once. In germline, CDR1 is SEHNR, CDR2 FQNEAQ (reference sequence). The CDR3 has 18 amino acids. The V and J ends lost 5 bases and 5 bases, in that order; junction bases with no gene match: 21. Overall study results and limits: Below-median pretreatment blood TCR clonality was associated with improved progression-free and overall survival.

This receptor was taken from a man in his fifties or sixties with urothelial cancer. Here the sequenced sample was PBMCs, taken around atezolizumab (anti-PD-L1) treatment. The V and J genes are TRBV7-9 and TRBJ2-7, with TRBD2 identical over 7 bases. The CDR3 here is CASSPLVLQWREWNEQYF. CDR3 in DNA: TGTGCCAGCAGCCCGCTCGTGCTTCAGTGGCGGGAGTGGAACGAGCAGTACTTC.